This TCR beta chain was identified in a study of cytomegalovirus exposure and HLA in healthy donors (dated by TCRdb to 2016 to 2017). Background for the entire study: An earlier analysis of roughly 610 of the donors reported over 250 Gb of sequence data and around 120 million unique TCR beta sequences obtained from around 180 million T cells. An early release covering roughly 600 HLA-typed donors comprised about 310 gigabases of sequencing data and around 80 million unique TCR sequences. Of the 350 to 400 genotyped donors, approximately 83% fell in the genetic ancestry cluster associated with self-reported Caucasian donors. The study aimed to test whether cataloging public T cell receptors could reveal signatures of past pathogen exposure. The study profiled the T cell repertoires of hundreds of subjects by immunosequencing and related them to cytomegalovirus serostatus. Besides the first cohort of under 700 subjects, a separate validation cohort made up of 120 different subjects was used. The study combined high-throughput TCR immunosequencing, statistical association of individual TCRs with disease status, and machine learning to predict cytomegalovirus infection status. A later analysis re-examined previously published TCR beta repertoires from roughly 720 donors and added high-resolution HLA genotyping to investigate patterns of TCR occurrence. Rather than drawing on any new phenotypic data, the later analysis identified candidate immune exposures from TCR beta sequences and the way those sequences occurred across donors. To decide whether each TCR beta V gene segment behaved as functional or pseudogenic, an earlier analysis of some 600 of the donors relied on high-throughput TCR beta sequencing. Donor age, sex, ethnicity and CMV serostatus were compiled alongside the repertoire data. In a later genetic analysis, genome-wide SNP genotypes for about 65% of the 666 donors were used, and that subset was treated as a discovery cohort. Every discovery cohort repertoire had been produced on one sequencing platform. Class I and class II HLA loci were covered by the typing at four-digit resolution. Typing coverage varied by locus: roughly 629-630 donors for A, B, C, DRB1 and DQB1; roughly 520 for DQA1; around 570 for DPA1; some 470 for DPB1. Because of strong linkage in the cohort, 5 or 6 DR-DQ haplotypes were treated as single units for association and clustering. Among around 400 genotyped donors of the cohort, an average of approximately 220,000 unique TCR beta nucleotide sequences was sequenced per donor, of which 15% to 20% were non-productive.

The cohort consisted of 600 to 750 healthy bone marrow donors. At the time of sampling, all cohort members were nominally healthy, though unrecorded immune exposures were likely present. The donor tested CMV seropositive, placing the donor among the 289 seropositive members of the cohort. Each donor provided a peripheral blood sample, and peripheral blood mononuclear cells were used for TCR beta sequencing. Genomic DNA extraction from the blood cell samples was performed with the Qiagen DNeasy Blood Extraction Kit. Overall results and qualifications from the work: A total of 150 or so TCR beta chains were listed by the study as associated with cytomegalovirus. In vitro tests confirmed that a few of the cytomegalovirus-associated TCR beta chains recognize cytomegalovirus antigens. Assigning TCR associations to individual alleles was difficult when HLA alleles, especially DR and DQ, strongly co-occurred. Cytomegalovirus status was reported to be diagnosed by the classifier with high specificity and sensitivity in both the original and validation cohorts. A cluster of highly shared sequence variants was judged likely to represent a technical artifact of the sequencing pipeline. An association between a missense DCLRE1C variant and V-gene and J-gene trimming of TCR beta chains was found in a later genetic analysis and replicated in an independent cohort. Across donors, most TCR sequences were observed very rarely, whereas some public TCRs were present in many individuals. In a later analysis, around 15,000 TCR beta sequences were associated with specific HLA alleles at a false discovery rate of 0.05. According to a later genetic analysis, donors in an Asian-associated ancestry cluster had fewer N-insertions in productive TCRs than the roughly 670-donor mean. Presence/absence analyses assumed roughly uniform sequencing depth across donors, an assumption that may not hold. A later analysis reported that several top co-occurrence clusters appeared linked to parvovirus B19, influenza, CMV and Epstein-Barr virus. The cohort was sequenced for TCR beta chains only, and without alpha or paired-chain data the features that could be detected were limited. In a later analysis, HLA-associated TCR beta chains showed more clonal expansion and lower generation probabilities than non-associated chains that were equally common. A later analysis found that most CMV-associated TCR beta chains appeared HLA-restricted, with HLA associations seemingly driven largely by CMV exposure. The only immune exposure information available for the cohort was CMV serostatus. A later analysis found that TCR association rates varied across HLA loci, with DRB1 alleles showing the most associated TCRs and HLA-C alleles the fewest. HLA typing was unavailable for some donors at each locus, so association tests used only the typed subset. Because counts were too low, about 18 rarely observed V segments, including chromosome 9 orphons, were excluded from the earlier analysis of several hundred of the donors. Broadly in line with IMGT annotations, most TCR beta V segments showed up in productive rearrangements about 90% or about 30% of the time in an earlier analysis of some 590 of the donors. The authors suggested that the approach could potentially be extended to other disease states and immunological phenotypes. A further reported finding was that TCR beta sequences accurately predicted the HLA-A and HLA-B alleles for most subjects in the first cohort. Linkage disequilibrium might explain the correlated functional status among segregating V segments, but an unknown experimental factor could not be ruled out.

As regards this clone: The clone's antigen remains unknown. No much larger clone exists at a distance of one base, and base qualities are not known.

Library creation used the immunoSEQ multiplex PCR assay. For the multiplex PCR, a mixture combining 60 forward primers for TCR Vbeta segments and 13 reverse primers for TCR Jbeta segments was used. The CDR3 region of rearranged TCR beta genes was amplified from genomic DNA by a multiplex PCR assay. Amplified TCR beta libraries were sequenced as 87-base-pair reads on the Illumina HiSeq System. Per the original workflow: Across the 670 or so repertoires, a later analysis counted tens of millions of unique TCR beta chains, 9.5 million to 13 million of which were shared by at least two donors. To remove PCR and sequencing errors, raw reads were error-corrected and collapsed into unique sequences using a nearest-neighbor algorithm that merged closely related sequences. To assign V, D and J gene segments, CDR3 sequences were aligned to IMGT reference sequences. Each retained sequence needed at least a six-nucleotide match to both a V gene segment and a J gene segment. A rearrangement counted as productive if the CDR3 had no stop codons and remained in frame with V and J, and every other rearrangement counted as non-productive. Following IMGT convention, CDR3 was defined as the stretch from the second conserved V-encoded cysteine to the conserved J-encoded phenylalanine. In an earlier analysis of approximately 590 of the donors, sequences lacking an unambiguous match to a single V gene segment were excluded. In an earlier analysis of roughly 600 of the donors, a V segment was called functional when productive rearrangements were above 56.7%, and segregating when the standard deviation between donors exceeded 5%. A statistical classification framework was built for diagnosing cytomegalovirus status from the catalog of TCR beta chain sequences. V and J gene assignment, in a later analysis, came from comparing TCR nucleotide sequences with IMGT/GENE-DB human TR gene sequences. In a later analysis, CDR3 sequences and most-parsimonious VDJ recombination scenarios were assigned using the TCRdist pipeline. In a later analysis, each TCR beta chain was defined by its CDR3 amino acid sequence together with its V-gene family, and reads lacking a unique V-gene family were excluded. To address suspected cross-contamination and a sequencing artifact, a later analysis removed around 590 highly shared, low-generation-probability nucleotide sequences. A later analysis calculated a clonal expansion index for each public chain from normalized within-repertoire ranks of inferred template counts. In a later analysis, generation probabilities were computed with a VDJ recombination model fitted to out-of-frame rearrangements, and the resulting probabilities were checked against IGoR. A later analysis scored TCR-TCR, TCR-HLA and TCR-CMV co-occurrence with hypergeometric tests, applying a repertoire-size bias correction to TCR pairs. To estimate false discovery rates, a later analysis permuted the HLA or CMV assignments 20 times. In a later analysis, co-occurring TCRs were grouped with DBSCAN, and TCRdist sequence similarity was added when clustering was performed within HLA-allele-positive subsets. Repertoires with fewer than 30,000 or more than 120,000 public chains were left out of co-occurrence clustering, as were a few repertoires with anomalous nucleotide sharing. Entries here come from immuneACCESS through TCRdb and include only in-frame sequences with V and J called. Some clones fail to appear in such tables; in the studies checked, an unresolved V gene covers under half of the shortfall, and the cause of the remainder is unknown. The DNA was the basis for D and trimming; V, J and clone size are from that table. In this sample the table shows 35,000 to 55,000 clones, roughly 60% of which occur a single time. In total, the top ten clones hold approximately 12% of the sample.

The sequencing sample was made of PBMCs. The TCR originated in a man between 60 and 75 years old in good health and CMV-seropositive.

The CDR3: CASSEAPWTVYGYTF. The DNA sequence is as follows: TGTGCCAGCAGTGAAGCCCCTTGGACAGTTTATGGCTACACCTTC. The chain is assembled from TRBV6-1 and TRBJ1-2, and possibly TRBD1, on 6 matching bases. The germline V gene sets CDR1 to MNHNS and CDR2 to SASEGT. Inclusive of the bounding cysteine and phenylalanine, the CDR3 is 15 residues long. The sequence is cut down to CDR3 DNA, 45 bases in frame from base 1. V is pared back by 0 bases and J by 5 bases, with 13 bases lying between the germline termini.